The rows below give T cell receptor beta chains drawn from one sample of a study of T cell repertoires in cytomegalovirus infection. TCRdb reprocessed the reads with MiXCR, giving one entry per CDR3 protein. This sample has roughly 920,000 distinct CDR3 sequences, with less than 35% found just once. No antigen has been assigned to these receptors. The sequenced sample was cultured CD8+ T cells from PBMCs, obtained from culture after CMV antigen stimulation. The receptors derive from a human donor in good health (CMV status not recorded). Some clones in this sample may be carry-over from other donors' samples. The CDR3 runs from the conserved cysteine through the conserved F or W. Fields, in order: D gene, clone size, V gene, J gene, CDR3 DNA, CDR3 protein. D genes are given only for firm matches. Clone size, where shown, is once, few, many, or a class for clones that have expanded.

D gene: -
clone size: -
V gene: TRBV9
J gene: TRBJ2-3
CDR3 DNA: TGTGCCAGCAGCCCCGGGGGGCGAAATACGCAGTATTTT
CDR3 protein: CASSPGGRNTQYF

D gene: -
clone size: -
V gene: TRBV6-5
J gene: TRBJ1-2
CDR3 DNA: TGTGCCAGCAGTTACTCGACGGGGGGGGCAACAGGCTACACCTTC
CDR3 protein: CASSYSTGGATGYTF

D gene: -
clone size: -
V gene: TRBV13
J gene: TRBJ1-2
CDR3 DNA: TGTGCCAGCAGCCCTAGGATCGGGGACACCCTTAACTATGGCTACACCTTC
CDR3 protein: CASSPRIGDTLNYGYTF

D gene: -
clone size: -
V gene: TRBV9
J gene: TRBJ2-6
CDR3 DNA: TGTGCCAGCAGCGTAGGCGGGGGGGCCAACGTCCTGACTTTC
CDR3 protein: CASSVGGGANVLTF

D gene: -
clone size: few
V gene: TRBV7-8
J gene: TRBJ2-3
CDR3 DNA: TGTGCCAGCAGCTTTCCGACAGTCACAGATACGCAGTATTTT
CDR3 protein: CASSFPTVTDTQYF

D gene: -
clone size: few
V gene: TRBV28
J gene: TRBJ1-5
CDR3 DNA: TGTGCCAGCATCCTAACCGGGACAAAATATAGCAATCAGCCCCAGCATTTT
CDR3 protein: CASILTGTKYSNQPQHF

D gene: TRBD1
clone size: -
V gene: TRBV5-5
J gene: TRBJ1-5
CDR3 DNA: TGTGCCAGCAGCTTGGCCGGAGGGTCAGGGGGGCTTGGCAATCAGCCCCAGCATTTT
CDR3 protein: CASSLAGGSGGLGNQPQHF

D gene: -
clone size: -
V gene: TRBV10-3
J gene: TRBJ2-1
CDR3 DNA: TGTGCCATCAGTGAAGGGGATGAGCAGTTCTTC
CDR3 protein: CAISEGDEQFF

D gene: -
clone size: -
V gene: TRBV7-9
J gene: TRBJ2-7
CDR3 DNA: TGTGCCAGCAGCCCTGGACAGTTAGGAGCCCTATCCTACGAGCAGTACTTC
CDR3 protein: CASSPGQLGALSYEQYF

D gene: TRBD1
clone size: many
V gene: TRBV6-1
J gene: TRBJ1-5
CDR3 DNA: TGTGCCAGCAGTGTTAACAGGGGGTTTGGGGGCCAGCCCCAGCATTTT
CDR3 protein: CASSVNRGFGGQPQHF

D gene: TRBD1
clone size: -
V gene: TRBV15
J gene: TRBJ2-1
CDR3 DNA: TGTGCCACCAGCAGTACAGGGGCCCTTCGGGACCTATACAATGAGCAGTTCTTC
CDR3 protein: CATSSTGALRDLYNEQFF

D gene: -
clone size: few
V gene: TRBV6-2/TRBV6-3
J gene: TRBJ2-1
CDR3 DNA: TGTGCCAGCAGTTACCTGCCGTCTAGTTCTTACAATGAGCAGTTCTTC
CDR3 protein: CASSYLPSSSYNEQFF

D gene: -
clone size: -
V gene: TRBV5-1
J gene: TRBJ1-2
CDR3 DNA: TGCGCCAGCATACCCTCCCCGGGGGCGACAAGGGGCTACACCTTC
CDR3 protein: CASIPSPGATRGYTF

D gene: TRBD1
clone size: few
V gene: TRBV20-1
J gene: TRBJ1-2
CDR3 DNA: TGCAGTGCTAGAGATGGGGGACAGGGCGAGAATGGCTACACCTTC
CDR3 protein: CSARDGGQGENGYTF

D gene: TRBD2
clone size: -
V gene: TRBV7-9
J gene: TRBJ2-7
CDR3 DNA: TGTGCCAGCACGGGGGGGCCCTCCTACGAGCAGTACTTC
CDR3 protein: CASTGGPSYEQYF

D gene: TRBD1
clone size: -
V gene: TRBV12-3/TRBV12-4
J gene: TRBJ2-7
CDR3 DNA: TGTGCCAGCAGTCTCACGACAGGGAATTTCTACGAGCAGTACTTC
CDR3 protein: CASSLTTGNFYEQYF

D gene: TRBD2
clone size: -
V gene: TRBV9
J gene: TRBJ2-3
CDR3 DNA: TGTGCCAGCAGCGCGACCGGGACTAGCGAACGCGAGAATACGCAGTATTTT
CDR3 protein: CASSATGTSERENTQYF

D gene: -
clone size: -
V gene: TRBV29-1
J gene: TRBJ2-5
CDR3 DNA: TGCAGCGTTGTTCGAGGTGACGGAACCCAGTACTTC
CDR3 protein: CSVVRGDGTQYF

D gene: -
clone size: many
V gene: TRBV7-6
J gene: TRBJ2-5
CDR3 DNA: TGTGCCAGCAGCTTAGAGGCAGACCAAGAGACCCAGTACTTC
CDR3 protein: CASSLEADQETQYF

D gene: -
clone size: many
V gene: TRBV27
J gene: TRBJ2-1
CDR3 DNA: TGTGCCAGCAGTTTATCCGGGACGGAGCAGTTCTTC
CDR3 protein: CASSLSGTEQFF

D gene: -
clone size: -
V gene: TRBV7-9
J gene: TRBJ1-6
CDR3 DNA: TGTGCCAGCAGCTTAGAGGCAGAACATAATTCACCCCTCCACTTT
CDR3 protein: CASSLEAEHNSPLHF

D gene: TRBD2
clone size: -
V gene: TRBV20-1
J gene: TRBJ2-3
CDR3 DNA: TGCAGTGCTGCGAGACTAGCTGAGCCAGATACGCAGTATTTT
CDR3 protein: CSAARLAEPDTQYF

D gene: -
clone size: -
V gene: TRBV12-3/TRBV12-4
J gene: TRBJ2-1
CDR3 DNA: TGTGCCAGCTCGTTCATCCCTAACTACAATGAGCAGTTCTTC
CDR3 protein: CASSFIPNYNEQFF

D gene: TRBD2
clone size: few
V gene: TRBV5-1
J gene: TRBJ2-1
CDR3 DNA: TGCGCCAGCAGCTGGCTAGCGGGGCACTCCTACAATGAGCAGTTCTTC
CDR3 protein: CASSWLAGHSYNEQFF

D gene: TRBD1
clone size: -
V gene: TRBV9
J gene: TRBJ2-3
CDR3 DNA: TGTGCCAGCAGCATACCGACAGGGGGGGACACAGATACGCAGTATTTT
CDR3 protein: CASSIPTGGDTDTQYF

D gene: TRBD2
clone size: many
V gene: TRBV7-6
J gene: TRBJ2-1
CDR3 DNA: TGTGCCAGCAGCTTAAAAGGGCTAGCGGGATTTGAGCAGTTCTTC
CDR3 protein: CASSLKGLAGFEQFF

D gene: TRBD1
clone size: many
V gene: TRBV7-2
J gene: TRBJ1-1
CDR3 DNA: TGTGCCAGCAGCATGGACAGGCTGAACACTGAAGCTTTCTTT
CDR3 protein: CASSMDRLNTEAFF

D gene: -
clone size: -
V gene: TRBV5-6
J gene: TRBJ2-1
CDR3 DNA: TGTGCCAGCAGCTTCCCCGGACCGGGTAATGAGCAGTTCTTC
CDR3 protein: CASSFPGPGNEQFF